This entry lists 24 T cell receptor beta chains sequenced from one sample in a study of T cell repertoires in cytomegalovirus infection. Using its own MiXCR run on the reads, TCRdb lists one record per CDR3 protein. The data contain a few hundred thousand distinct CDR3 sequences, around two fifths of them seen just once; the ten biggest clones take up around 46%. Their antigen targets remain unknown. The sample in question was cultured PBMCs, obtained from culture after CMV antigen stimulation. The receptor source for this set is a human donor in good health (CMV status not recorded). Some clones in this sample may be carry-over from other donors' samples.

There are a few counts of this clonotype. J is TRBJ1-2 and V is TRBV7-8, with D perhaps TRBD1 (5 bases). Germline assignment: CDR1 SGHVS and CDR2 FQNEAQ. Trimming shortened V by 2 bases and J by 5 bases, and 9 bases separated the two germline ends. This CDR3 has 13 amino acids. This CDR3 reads CASSLPGRYGYTF. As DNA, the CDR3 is TGTGCCAGCAGCTTACCAGGGAGGTATGGCTACACCTTC.

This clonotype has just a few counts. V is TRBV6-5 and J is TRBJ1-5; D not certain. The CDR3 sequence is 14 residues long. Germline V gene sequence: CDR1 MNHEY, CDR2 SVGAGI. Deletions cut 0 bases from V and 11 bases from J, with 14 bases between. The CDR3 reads CASSYSFGGQAQHF. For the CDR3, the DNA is TGTGCCAGCAGTTACTCGTTCGGAGGCCAGGCCCAGCATTTT.

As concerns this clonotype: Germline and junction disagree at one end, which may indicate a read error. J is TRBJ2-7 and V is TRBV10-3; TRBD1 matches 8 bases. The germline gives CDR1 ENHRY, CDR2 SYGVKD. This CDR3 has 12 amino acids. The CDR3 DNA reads TGTGCCATCGGTGAGGACAGGGCCGAGCAGTACTTC. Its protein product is CAIGEDRAEQYF.

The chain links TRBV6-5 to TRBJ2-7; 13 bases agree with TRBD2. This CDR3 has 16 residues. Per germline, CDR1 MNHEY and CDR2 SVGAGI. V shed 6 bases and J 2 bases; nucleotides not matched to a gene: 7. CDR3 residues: CASRSPGTSGTYEQYF. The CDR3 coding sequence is TGTGCCAGCAGATCACCCGGGACTAGCGGGACCTACGAGCAGTACTTC.

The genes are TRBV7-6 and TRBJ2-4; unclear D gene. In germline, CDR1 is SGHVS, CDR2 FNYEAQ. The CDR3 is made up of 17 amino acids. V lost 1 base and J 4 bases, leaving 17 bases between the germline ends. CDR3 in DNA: TGTGCCAGCAGCTTAGGGCGGCTTAAGGATCCTAAAAACATTCAGTACTTC. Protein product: CASSLGRLKDPKNIQYF.

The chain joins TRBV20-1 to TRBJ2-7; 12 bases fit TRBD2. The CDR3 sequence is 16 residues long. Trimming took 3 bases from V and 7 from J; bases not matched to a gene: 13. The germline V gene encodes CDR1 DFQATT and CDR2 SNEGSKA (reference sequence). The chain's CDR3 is CSASEVSSGRAGEQYF. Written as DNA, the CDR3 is TGCAGTGCTAGTGAGGTGTCTAGCGGGAGGGCTGGGGAGCAGTACTTC.

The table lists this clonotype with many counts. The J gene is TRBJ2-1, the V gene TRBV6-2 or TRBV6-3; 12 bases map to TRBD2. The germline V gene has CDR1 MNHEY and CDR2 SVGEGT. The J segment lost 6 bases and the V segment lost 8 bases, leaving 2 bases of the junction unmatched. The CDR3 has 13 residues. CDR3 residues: CASGLAGPNEQFF. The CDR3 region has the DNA TGTGCCAGCGGACTAGCGGGACCCAATGAGCAGTTCTTC.

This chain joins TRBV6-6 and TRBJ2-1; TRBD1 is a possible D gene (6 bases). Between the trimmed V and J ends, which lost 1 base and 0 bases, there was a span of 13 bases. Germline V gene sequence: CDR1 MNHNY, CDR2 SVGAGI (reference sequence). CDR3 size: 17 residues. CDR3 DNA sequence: TGTGCCAGCAGTTACTTTCCCGGGACAAGCTCCTACAATGAGCAGTTCTTC. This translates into CASSYFPGTSSYNEQFF.

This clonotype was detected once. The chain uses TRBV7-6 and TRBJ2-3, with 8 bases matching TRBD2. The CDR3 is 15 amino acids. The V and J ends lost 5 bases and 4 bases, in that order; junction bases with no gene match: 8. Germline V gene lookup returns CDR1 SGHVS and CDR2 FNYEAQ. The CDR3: CASSLSTGGSDTQYF. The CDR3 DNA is TGTGCCAGCAGCCTCTCGACGGGGGGGTCAGATACGCAGTATTTT.

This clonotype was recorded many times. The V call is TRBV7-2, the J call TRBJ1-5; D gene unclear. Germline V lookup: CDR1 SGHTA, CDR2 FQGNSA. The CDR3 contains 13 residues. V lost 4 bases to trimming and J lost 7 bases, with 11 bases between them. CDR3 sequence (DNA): TGTGCCAGCAGCTCGTATCTTAGGCAGCCCCAGCATTTT. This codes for CASSSYLRQPQHF.

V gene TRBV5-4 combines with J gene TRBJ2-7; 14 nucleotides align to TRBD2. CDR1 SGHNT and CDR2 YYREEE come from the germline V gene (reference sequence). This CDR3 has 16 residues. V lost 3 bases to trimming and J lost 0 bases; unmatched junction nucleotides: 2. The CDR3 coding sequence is TGTGCCAGCAGCTCGGGACTAGCGGGAGTCTCCTACGAGCAGTACTTC. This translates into CASSSGLAGVSYEQYF.

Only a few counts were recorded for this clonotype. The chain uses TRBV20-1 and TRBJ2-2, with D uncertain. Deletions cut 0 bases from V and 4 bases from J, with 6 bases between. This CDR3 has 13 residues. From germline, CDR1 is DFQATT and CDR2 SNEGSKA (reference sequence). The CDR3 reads CSARDIGTGELFF. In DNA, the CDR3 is TGCAGTGCTAGAGATATCGGCACCGGGGAGCTGTTTTTT.

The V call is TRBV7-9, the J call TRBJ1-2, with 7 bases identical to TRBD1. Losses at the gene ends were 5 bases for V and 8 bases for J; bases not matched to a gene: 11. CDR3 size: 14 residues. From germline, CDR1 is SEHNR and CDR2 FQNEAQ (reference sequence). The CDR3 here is CASSEQGTVDGYTF. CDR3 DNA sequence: TGTGCCAGCAGCGAACAAGGGACAGTTGACGGCTACACCTTC.

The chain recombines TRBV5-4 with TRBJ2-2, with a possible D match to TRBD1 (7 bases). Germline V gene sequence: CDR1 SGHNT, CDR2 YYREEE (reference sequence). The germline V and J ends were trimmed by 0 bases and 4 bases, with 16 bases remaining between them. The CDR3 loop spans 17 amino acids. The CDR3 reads CASSLAGRGRFTGELFF. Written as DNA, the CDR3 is TGTGCCAGCAGCTTGGCTGGCAGGGGGAGGTTCACCGGGGAGCTGTTTTTT.

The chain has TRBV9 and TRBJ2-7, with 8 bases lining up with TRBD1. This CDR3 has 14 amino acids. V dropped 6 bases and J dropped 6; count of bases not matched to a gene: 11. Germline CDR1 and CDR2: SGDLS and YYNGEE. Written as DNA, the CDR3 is TGTGCCAGCAACTTTGACAGGGGACATGCCGAGCAGTACTTC. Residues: CASNFDRGHAEQYF.

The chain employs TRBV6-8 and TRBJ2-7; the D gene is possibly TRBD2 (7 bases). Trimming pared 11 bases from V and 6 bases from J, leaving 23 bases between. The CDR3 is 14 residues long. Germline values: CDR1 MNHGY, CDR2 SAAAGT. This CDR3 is CAAGTGGQKPEQYF. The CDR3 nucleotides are TGTGCCGCCGGAACGGGGGGACAAAAACCCGAGCAGTACTTC.

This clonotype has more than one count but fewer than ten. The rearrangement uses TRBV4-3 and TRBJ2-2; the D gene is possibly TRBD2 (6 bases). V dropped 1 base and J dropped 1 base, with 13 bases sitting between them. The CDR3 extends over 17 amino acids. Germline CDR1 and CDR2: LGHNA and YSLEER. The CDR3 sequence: CASSQGPSSENTGELFF. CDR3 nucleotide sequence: TGCGCCAGCAGCCAAGGCCCGTCTAGCGAGAACACCGGGGAGCTGTTTTTT.

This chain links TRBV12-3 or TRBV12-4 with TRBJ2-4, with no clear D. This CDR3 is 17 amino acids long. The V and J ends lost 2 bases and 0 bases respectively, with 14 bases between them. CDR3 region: CASSLKGRSLAKNIQYF. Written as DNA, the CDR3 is TGTGCCAGCAGTTTAAAGGGCAGAAGCCTAGCCAAAAACATTCAGTACTTC.

The CDR3 here is CASSLAVGASPYEQYF. CDR3 DNA: TGCGCCAGCAGCTTGGCCGTGGGAGCCAGCCCCTACGAGCAGTACTTC. The V gene is TRBV5-1, the J gene TRBJ2-7; D is possibly TRBD2 (5 bases). The CDR3 length is 16 residues. Trimming shortened V by 0 bases and J by 2 bases, and 15 bases separated the two germline ends. CDR1 SGHRS and CDR2 YFSETQ come from the germline V gene.

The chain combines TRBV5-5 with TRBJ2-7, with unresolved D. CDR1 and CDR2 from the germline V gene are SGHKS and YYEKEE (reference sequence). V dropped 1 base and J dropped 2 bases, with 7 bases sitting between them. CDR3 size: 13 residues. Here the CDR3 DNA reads TGTGCCAGCAGCTTGACATTACCCTACGAGCAGTACTTC. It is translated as CASSLTLPYEQYF.

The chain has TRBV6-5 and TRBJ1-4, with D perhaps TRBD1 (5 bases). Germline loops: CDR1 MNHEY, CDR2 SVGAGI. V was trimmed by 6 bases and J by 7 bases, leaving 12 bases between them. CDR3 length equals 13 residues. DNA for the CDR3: TGTGCCAGCAGACCCGGGGGTAGTGAAAAACTGTTTTTT. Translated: CASRPGGSEKLFF.

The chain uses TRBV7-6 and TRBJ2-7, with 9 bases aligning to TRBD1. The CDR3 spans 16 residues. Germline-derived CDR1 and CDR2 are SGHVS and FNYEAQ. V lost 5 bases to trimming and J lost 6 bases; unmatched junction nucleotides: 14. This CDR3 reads CASSPRLTGTGSEQYF. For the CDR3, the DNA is TGTGCCAGCAGCCCTCGCCTTACCGGGACAGGGAGCGAGCAGTACTTC.

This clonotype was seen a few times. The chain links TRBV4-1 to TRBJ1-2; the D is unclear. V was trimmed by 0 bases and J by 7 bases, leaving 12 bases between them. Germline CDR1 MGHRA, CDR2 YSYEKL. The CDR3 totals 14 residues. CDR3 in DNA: TGCGCCAGCAGCCAAGAAAGGAGTTTAGGTGGCTACACCTTC. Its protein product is CASSQERSLGGYTF.

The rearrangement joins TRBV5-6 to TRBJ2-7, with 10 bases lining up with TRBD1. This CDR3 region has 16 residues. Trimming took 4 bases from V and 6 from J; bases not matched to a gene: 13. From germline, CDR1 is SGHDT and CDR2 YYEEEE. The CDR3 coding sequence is TGTGCCAGCAGCACAGAGTTCGGGACAGGGGTTCGCGAGCAGTACTTC. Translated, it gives CASSTEFGTGVREQYF.